The present T cell receptor beta chain was sequenced within a study of blood T cell repertoires in COVID-19. V was pared by 5 bases and J by 7 bases, with 15 bases between. The CDR3 is 14 residues long. Germline CDR1 and CDR2: MDHEN and SYDVKM. Original handling: Estimation of nucleated cell counts was performed using reference gene primer amplification. Libraries were prepared by immunoSEQ multiplex PCR; TCRdb keeps only in-frame clonotypes and omits some of them. The V and J calls and clone size are taken from that table; D and trimming were inferred from the DNA. The sample lists around 430,000 clones, about 86% occurring once.

The V gene is TRBV28, the J gene TRBJ1-5, with unresolved D. The TCR sequence derives from a woman between 45 and 60 years old who had recovered from COVID-19. What was sequenced was PBMCs or T cells enriched from blood (not recorded which). The CDR3 sequence: CASSPGGMDQPQHF. In nucleotides, the CDR3 is TGTGCCAGCAGTCCTGGAGGGATGGACCAGCCCCAGCATTTT.